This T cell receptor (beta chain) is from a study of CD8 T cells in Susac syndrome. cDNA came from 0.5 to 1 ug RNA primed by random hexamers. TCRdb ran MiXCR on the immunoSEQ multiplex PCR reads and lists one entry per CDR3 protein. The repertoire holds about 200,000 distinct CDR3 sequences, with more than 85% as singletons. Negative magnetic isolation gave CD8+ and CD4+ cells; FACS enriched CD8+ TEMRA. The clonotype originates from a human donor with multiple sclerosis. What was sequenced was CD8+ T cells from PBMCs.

The chain's CDR3 is CASARGTGGQPQHF. The DNA of the CDR3 is TGTGCCAGCGCGAGGGGGACAGGCGGGCAGCCCCAGCATTTT. The chain links TRBV9 to TRBJ1-5; TRBD1 matches 8 bases. J gave up 7 bases and V 7 bases, and 10 bases lay outside the gene matches. Germline-derived CDR1 and CDR2 are SGDLS and YYNGEE. The CDR3 consists of 14 residues. The full variable domain, its missing parts supplied by reference TRBV9 and TRBJ1-5, is DSGVTQTPKHLITATGQRVTLRCSPRSGDLSVYWYQQSLDQGLQFLIQYYNGEERAKGNILERFSAQQFPDLHSELNLSSLELGDSALYFCASARGTGGQPQHFGDGTRLSIL.